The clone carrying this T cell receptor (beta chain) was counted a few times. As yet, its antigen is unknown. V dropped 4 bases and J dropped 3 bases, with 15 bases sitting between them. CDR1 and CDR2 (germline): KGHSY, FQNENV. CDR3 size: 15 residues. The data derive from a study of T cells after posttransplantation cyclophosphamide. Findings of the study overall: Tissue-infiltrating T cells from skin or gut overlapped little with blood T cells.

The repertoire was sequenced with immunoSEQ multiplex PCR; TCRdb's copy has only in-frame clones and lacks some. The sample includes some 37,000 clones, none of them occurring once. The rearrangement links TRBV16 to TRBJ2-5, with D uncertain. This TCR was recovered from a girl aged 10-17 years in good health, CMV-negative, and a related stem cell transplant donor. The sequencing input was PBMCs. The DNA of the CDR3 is TGTGCCAGCAGCCTCCGACCGGCAGGTAAAGAGACCCAGTACTTC. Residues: CASSLRPAGKETQYF. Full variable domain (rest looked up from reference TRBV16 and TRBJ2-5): GEEVAQTPKHLVRGEGQKAKLYCAPIKGHSYVFWYQQVLKNEFKFLISFQNENVFDETGMPKERFSAKCLPNSPCSLEIQATKLEDSAVYFCASSLRPAGKETQYFGPGTRLLVL.